A single sample is the source of the 21 T cell receptor beta chains below, sequenced in a study of shared clonotypes between healthy human individuals. Data came from immunoSEQ multiplex PCR; TCRdb stores just in-frame clones and leaves some out. The sample consists of around 1,000,000 clones, 70% to 80% of them appearing once. The specimen was memory CD4+ T cells from PBMCs. The sample's subset: CD45RA-negative fraction. These receptors originate from a man younger than 30 in good health. Some clones in this sample may be carry-over from other donors' samples.

CDR3 DNA: TGCGCCAGCAGCTTGGACGGGGGCGGCGGGGAGCTGTTTTTT. Translating gives CASSLDGGGGELFF. The V gene is TRBV5-1, the J gene TRBJ2-2; tentatively, D is TRBD1 or TRBD2 (6 bases each). This CDR3 contains 14 residues. Trimming took 0 bases from V and 7 from J, leaving 10 bases between them. CDR1 is SGHRS, CDR2 YFSETQ, per germline.

This clone occurred once. V usage is TRBV10-2 and J usage is TRBJ1-2; 8 nucleotides agree with TRBD1. The junction had 10 bases not matched to a gene; V was cut back by 2 bases and J by 2 bases. Germline loops: CDR1 WSHSY, CDR2 SAAADI. The CDR3 is made up of 17 amino acids. The CDR3 sequence: CASSELDRGEGNYGYTF. DNA for the CDR3: TGCGCCAGCAGTGAGCTCGACAGGGGAGAAGGAAACTATGGCTACACCTTC.

V and J are TRBV5-4 and TRBJ2-7; TRBD2 matches at 7 bases. The CDR3 is 15 residues long. In germline, CDR1 is SGHNT, CDR2 YYREEE (reference sequence). Trimming cost V 4 bases and J 5 bases; bases outside gene matches: 12. DNA of the CDR3: TGTGCCAGCAGCCCCATGGGGGAGGGGTTCCACGAGCAGTACTTC. This sequence encodes CASSPMGEGFHEQYF.

The gene calls are TRBV5-1 and TRBJ2-2; 10 bases align to TRBD1. Germline V gives CDR1 SGHRS, CDR2 YFSETQ. The CDR3 is 16 amino acids. V shed 4 bases and J 5 bases; nucleotides not matched to a gene: 8. The CDR3 nucleotides are TGCGCCAGCAGCCGGACAGGGGGAAGGGAAACCGGGGAGCTGTTTTTT. This sequence encodes CASSRTGGRETGELFF.

The chain couples TRBV5-4 to TRBJ2-1; 7 nucleotides match TRBD1. The V gene's germline CDR1 is SGHNT and CDR2 YYREEE (reference sequence). V was pared by 4 bases and J by 0 bases, with 7 bases of the junction left unmatched. The CDR3 totals 16 residues. CDR3 bases: TGTGCCAGCAGCCCCAGGGGGACCCCCTCCTACAATGAGCAGTTCTTC. Its translation: CASSPRGTPSYNEQFF.

This clone was seen only a few times. The chain links TRBV19 to TRBJ1-2, with D possibly TRBD1 on 5 matching bases. Germline assignment: CDR1 LNHDA and CDR2 SQIVND (reference sequence). The CDR3 extends over 17 amino acids. Trimming left V 5 bases short and J 4 bases short, with 23 bases between. The CDR3 region has the DNA TGTGCCAGTAGTGGATTTGCAGGGACCGGGGGTGGCTATGGCTACACCTTC. It translates to CASSGFAGTGGGYGYTF.

This clone was recorded once. The chain employs TRBV7-3 and TRBJ2-2; D is unresolved. Germline V lookup: CDR1 SGHTA, CDR2 FQGTGA. The CDR3 totals 15 residues. V was cut by 5 bases and J by 0 bases, with 10 bases left in between. CDR3 loop: CASSRGASNTGELFF. CDR3 sequence (DNA): TGTGCCAGCAGCCGAGGTGCCTCGAACACCGGGGAGCTGTTTTTT.

Here the CDR3 reads CASSLEQLKNIQYF. The CDR3 DNA reads TGTGCCAGCAGTTTAGAACAGCTCAAAAACATTCAGTACTTC. This sequence joins TRBV28 and TRBJ2-4; D remains ambiguous. Trimming stripped 2 bases from V and 3 bases from J, with 8 bases between. CDR3 length: 14 amino acids. Germline V gene lookup returns CDR1 MDHEN and CDR2 SYDVKM.

The chain is built from TRBV7-6 and TRBJ2-6; possible D gene TRBD2, 5 bases. Looked up from germline, CDR1 is SGHVS and CDR2 is FNYEAQ. The CDR3 runs 14 residues. Between the trimmed V and J ends, which lost 4 bases and 4 bases, there was a span of 8 bases. This CDR3 is CASSSPGGANVLTF. Here the CDR3 DNA reads TGTGCCAGCAGCTCCCCGGGGGGGGCCAACGTCCTGACTTTC.

The gene calls are TRBV19 and TRBJ1-2, with D uncertain. The V gene lost 3 bases and the J gene lost 8 bases, with 22 bases spanning the gap. There are 16 residues in the CDR3. Germline V lookup: CDR1 LNHDA, CDR2 SQIVND (reference sequence). CDR3 loop: CASSILSGGQRNGYTF. DNA of the CDR3: TGTGCCAGTAGTATCTTGTCGGGAGGGCAGAGAAACGGCTACACCTTC.

At least ten counts were recorded for this clone. V gene TRBV23-1 combines with J gene TRBJ2-7; D remains ambiguous. TRBV23-1 is an ORF, with its function uncertain. The V end was cut by 4 bases, the J end by 0 bases, with 16 bases between. The CDR3 sequence is 16 residues long. CDR3 sequence (DNA): TGCGCCAGCAGTCCCCCGGCCGAACCGAGCTCCTACGAGCAGTACTTC. It is translated as CASSPPAEPSSYEQYF.

The chain combines TRBV14 with TRBJ2-3; TRBD2 matches at 8 bases. After removal of 2 bases from V and 4 bases from J, the junction contained 11 bases not matched to a gene. CDR3 length: 17 amino acids. Germline V lookup: CDR1 SGHDN, CDR2 FVKESK. The chain's CDR3 is CASSQIFSGSKPDTQYF. The DNA of the CDR3 is TGTGCCAGCAGCCAAATATTCAGCGGGAGTAAGCCAGATACGCAGTATTTT.

For this clone: Other DNA variants within this sample encode the same CDR3. V usage is TRBV7-2 and J usage is TRBJ1-1, with a tentative D call TRBD1 (5 bases). The CDR3 covers 14 residues. V lost 4 bases to trimming and J lost 0 bases, with 9 bases between them. In germline, CDR1 is SGHTA, CDR2 FQGNSA. In DNA form, the CDR3 reads TGTGCCAGCAGCTCCTCGGGGGTGAACACTGAAGCTTTCTTT. It encodes CASSSSGVNTEAFF.

The chain joins TRBV7-2 to TRBJ1-4, with D tentatively TRBD1 (5 bases). The germline V and J ends were trimmed by 3 bases and 8 bases, with 13 bases remaining between them. There are 14 residues in the CDR3. Germline V lookup: CDR1 SGHTA, CDR2 FQGNSA. Here the CDR3 reads CASSFSRESEKLFF. The CDR3 bases are TGTGCCAGCAGCTTTTCCAGGGAATCGGAAAAACTGTTTTTT.

The sample holds one count of this clone. The rearrangement uses TRBV2 and TRBJ2-7; 7 bases map to TRBD2. V shed 6 bases and J 7 bases; nucleotides not matched to a gene: 3. This CDR3 region has 11 residues. CDR1 is SNHLY and CDR2 is FYNNEI in the germline V gene. CDR3 DNA: TGTGCCAGCAGGGGGGAGGGGGAGCAGTACTTC. This encodes CASRGEGEQYF.

The rearrangement joins TRBV25-1 to TRBJ1-1; D remains unclear. Deletions cut 6 bases from V and 0 bases from J, with 14 bases between. The germline gives CDR1 MGHDK, CDR2 SYGVNS. This CDR3 is 15 amino acids long. CDR3 DNA sequence: TGTGCCAGCAGCCCCCGGCGCGGGTTGAACACTGAAGCTTTCTTT. Amino acid sequence: CASSPRRGLNTEAFF.

In the case of this clone: Since a far larger clone is one base different, this is likely a read error. The gene calls are TRBV5-4 and TRBJ1-1; TRBD1 aligns across 9 bases. Germline trimming cut 0 bases from V and 4 bases from J; bases unmatched to any gene: 7. The germline gives CDR1 SGHNT, CDR2 YYREEE (reference sequence). The CDR3 is 16 amino acids. CDR3 coding DNA: TGTGCCAGCAGCTTGGGGACAGGGGTTGAGGGCACTGAAGCTTTCTTT. It yields the protein CASSLGTGVEGTEAFF.

The chain couples TRBV10-1 to TRBJ1-3; D may be TRBD1 (6 bases). Deletions cut 7 bases from V and 8 bases from J, with 18 bases between. This CDR3 region has 14 residues. The V gene's germline CDR1 is WNHNN and CDR2 SYGVQD (reference sequence). The CDR3 protein is CASTDRIRQDTIYF. Written as DNA, the CDR3 is TGCGCCAGCACCGACAGAATCCGACAGGACACCATATATTTT.

The chain couples TRBV4-2 to TRBJ1-2; D unclear. Trimming pared 6 bases from V and 4 bases from J, leaving 12 bases between. This CDR3 spans 13 amino acids. The germline CDR1 and CDR2 sequences are LGHNA and YNFKEQ. The CDR3, as DNA: TGTGCCAGCAGTTCGATGGTGGGCTATGGCTACACCTTC. Protein sequence: CASSSMVGYGYTF.

The chain employs TRBV11-1 and TRBJ1-1; D is ambiguous. The CDR3 consists of 13 residues. V lost 4 bases to trimming and J lost 8 bases, with 14 bases between them. Germline-derived CDR1 and CDR2 are SGHAT and FQDESV (reference sequence). CDR3 protein: CASSSWTREEAFF. CDR3 DNA sequence: TGTGCCAGCAGCTCCTGGACCCGTGAGGAAGCTTTCTTT.

The chain is built from TRBV6-5 and TRBJ2-2; D gene uncertain. Germline CDR1 MNHEY, CDR2 SVGAGI. CDR3 length: 11 amino acids. With 6 bases removed from V and 9 bases from J, the gap between germline ends came to 8 bases. The CDR3 sequence: CASRHARELFF. The CDR3 bases are TGTGCCAGCAGGCACGCTAGGGAGCTGTTTTTT.